Below, 13 T cell receptor beta chains from the same sample are listed, as sequenced in a study of T cell responses to AZD1222 COVID-19 vaccine. Produced via immunoSEQ multiplex PCR; TCRdb's table is partial and in-frame only. The sample consists of 110,000 or so clones, about 83% of them appearing once. The sample in question was peripheral blood, obtained on day 0 of AZD1222 vaccination. The receptor set was obtained from an adult in good health.

The J gene is TRBJ2-1, the V gene TRBV5-1, with D possibly TRBD2 on 5 matching bases. CDR1 is SGHRS and CDR2 is YFSETQ in the germline V gene. Trimming cost V 0 bases and J 7 bases, with 17 bases left between them. This CDR3 is built from 16 residues. Here the CDR3 DNA reads TGCGCCAGCAGCTTGGCGCTCGGACTGAGCCGTAATGAGCAGTTCTTC. Its protein product is CASSLALGLSRNEQFF. Together with reference TRBV5-1 and TRBJ2-1, the CDR3 gives the full variable domain: KAGVTQTPRYLIKTRGQQVTLSCSPISGHRSVSWYQQTPGQGLQFLFEYFSETQRNKGNFPGRFSGRQFSNSRSEMNVSTLELGDSALYLCASSLALGLSRNEQFFGPGTRLTVL.

The V and J genes are TRBV7-2 and TRBJ1-2, with D maybe TRBD1 (6 bases). The CDR3 spans 17 residues. The ends were cut back, 2 bases at V and 8 bases at J, with 24 bases in the middle. Germline CDR1 reads SGHTA; CDR2 reads FQGNSA. The CDR3 loop reads CASSLNYRESLIVGYTF. The DNA of the CDR3 is TGTGCCAGCAGCTTAAACTACAGGGAGAGCCTGATAGTGGGCTACACCTTC.

The rearrangement uses TRBV11-2 and TRBJ2-4, with D perhaps given as TRBD1 or TRBD2 (5 bases each). Germline V gives CDR1 SGHAT, CDR2 FQNNGV. Trimming took 3 bases from V and 0 from J, leaving 6 bases between them. The CDR3 has 14 amino acids. The CDR3 region is CASSFGTAKNIQYF. CDR3 nucleotides: TGTGCCAGCAGCTTCGGGACAGCCAAAAACATTCAGTACTTC.

V is TRBV14 and J is TRBJ2-1, with D perhaps TRBD2 (5 bases). This CDR3 comprises 14 residues. Trimming removed 0 bases at V and 12 bases at J, with 15 bases between. Per the germline V gene, CDR1 is SGHDN and CDR2 is FVKESK. Here the CDR3 DNA reads TGTGCCAGCAGCCAAGATCGGAACGGGATCCGGCAGTTCTTC. It encodes CASSQDRNGIRQFF.

The chain uses TRBV6-5 and TRBJ1-4; 8 bases agree with TRBD1. This CDR3 region has 13 residues. J lost 7 bases, V lost 10 bases, and 8 bases had no gene match. Germline V CDR1 and CDR2: MNHEY, SVGAGI. CDR3 sequence: CATRGPPSEKLFF. The CDR3 bases are TGTGCCACCAGGGGGCCTCCTAGTGAAAAACTGTTTTTT.

The V gene is TRBV18, the J gene TRBJ1-2; 12 nucleotides match TRBD1. V shed 1 base and J 7 bases; nucleotides not matched to a gene: 10. There are 17 residues in the CDR3. The germline V gene encodes CDR1 KGHSH and CDR2 LQKENI. DNA for the CDR3: TGTGCCAGCTCACCACAGACGCCGGGACAGGGGGCTGGTGGCTACACCTTC. Protein product: CASSPQTPGQGAGGYTF.

V gene TRBV13 combines with J gene TRBJ2-1; 10 nucleotides agree with TRBD1. The length of the CDR3 is 15 residues. Germline trimming cut 5 bases from V and 6 bases from J; bases unmatched to any gene: 7. CDR1 and CDR2 from the germline V gene are PRHDT and FYEKMQ (reference sequence). The CDR3 protein is CASSIDRGRGNEQFF. The CDR3 coding sequence is TGTGCCAGCAGCATTGACAGGGGGCGCGGCAATGAGCAGTTCTTC. Full variable domain (missing parts from reference TRBV13 and TRBJ2-1): AAGVIQSPRHLIKEKRETATLKCYPIPRHDTVYWYQQGPGQDPQFLISFYEKMQSDKGSIPDRFSAQQFSDYHSELNMSSLELGDSALYFCASSIDRGRGNEQFFGPGTRLTVL.

CDR3 in amino acids: CASSDGREGSYNEQFF. The CDR3 nucleotides are TGTGCCAGCAGTGACGGTCGGGAGGGATCCTACAATGAGCAGTTCTTC. This chain connects TRBV6-4 to TRBJ2-1, with TRBD2 matching 8 bases. The V segment lost 2 bases and the J segment 1 base; nucleotides outside the gene matches: 4. Germline CDR1 is MRHNA and CDR2 is SNTAGT. The CDR3 is 16 amino acids.

V usage is TRBV28 and J usage is TRBJ1-2; no clear D gene. This CDR3 comprises 14 residues. With 4 bases removed from V and 0 bases from J, the gap between germline ends came to 9 bases. Germline CDR1 MDHEN, CDR2 SYDVKM. DNA for the CDR3: TGTGCCAGCAGTTGGACTAGGCCTAACTATGGCTACACCTTC. Translating gives CASSWTRPNYGYTF.

V gene TRBV3-1 (or the pseudogene TRBV3-2) combines with J gene TRBJ1-2; TRBD1 aligns across 7 bases. J gave up 7 bases and V 4 bases, and 6 bases lay outside the gene matches. Germline-derived CDR1 and CDR2 are LGHDT and YNNKEL (reference sequence). The CDR3 spans 13 residues. CDR3 sequence (DNA): TGTGCCAGCAGCCTTACAGGGGCTGGTGGCTACACCTTC. It yields the protein CASSLTGAGGYTF.

V usage is TRBV7-2 and J usage is TRBJ1-2; D perhaps matches TRBD1 (5 bases). CDR1 SGHTA and CDR2 FQGNSA come from the germline V gene. This CDR3 comprises 15 residues. V lost 5 bases and J lost 2, with 15 bases in between. CDR3 in amino acids: CASSPREGANYGYTF. CDR3 nucleotide sequence: TGTGCCAGCAGCCCCCGAGAAGGGGCGAACTATGGCTACACCTTC.

CDR3 protein: CASRGTVNTEAFF. CDR3 in DNA: TGTGCCAGCAGAGGGACGGTGAACACTGAAGCTTTCTTT. The J gene is TRBJ1-1, the V gene TRBV12-3 or TRBV12-4, with a possible D match to TRBD1 (5 bases). CDR3 size: 13 residues. The V gene lost 6 bases and the J gene lost 0 bases, with 8 bases spanning the gap.

The V gene is TRBV7-2, the J gene TRBJ1-2, with D possibly TRBD1 on 5 matching bases. With 3 bases removed from V and 3 bases from J, the gap between germline ends came to 8 bases. CDR1 and CDR2 from the germline V gene are SGHTA and FQGNSA. The CDR3 consists of 13 residues. This CDR3 reads CASSFQGHYGYTF. The CDR3 region has the DNA TGTGCCAGCAGCTTTCAGGGCCACTATGGCTACACCTTC.